The 12 T cell receptor beta chains reported below all come from one sample, sequenced in a study of blood T cell repertoires in COVID-19 (TCRdb year 2020). The library relied on the immunoSEQ multiplex PCR assay. TCRdb provides this immuneACCESS table in a form limited to in-frame rearrangements. Some clones are lacking; in checked studies, under half of them reflect an unresolved V gene, and why the rest are absent is not known. This sample is represented by around 82,000 clones; about 82% of them were singletons. The ten largest make up roughly 8.9% of the sample. Sequencing was done on a sample of peripheral blood. Receptor source: a man aged 45-65 years with COVID-19, enrolled during active disease.

This chain uses TRBV6-5 with TRBJ2-7; the match to TRBD2 covers 9 bases. The CDR3 consists of 14 residues. The trim removed 5 bases at V and 1 base at J, leaving 3 bases unmatched. Germline CDR1 MNHEY, CDR2 SVGAGI. The CDR3 DNA sequence: TGTGCCAGCAGTCGGCGGGAGGGGTCCTACGAGCAGTACTTC. Translated: CASSRREGSYEQYF.

With regard to this clone: The junction departs from germline at one end; a sequencing error may be responsible. The genes are TRBV7-7 and TRBJ2-1; D might be TRBD2 (5 bases). Germline CDR1 reads SSHAT; CDR2 reads FNYEAQ (reference sequence). The CDR3 has 14 amino acids. The CDR3 nucleotides read TGTGCTAGCAGCCCTAGCCCCTTCCGCAATGAGCAGTTCTTC. Encoded protein: CASSPSPFRNEQFF.

The J gene is TRBJ1-5, the V gene TRBV12-3 or TRBV12-4; D is unclear. Trimming took 7 bases from V and 6 from J, leaving 10 bases between them. The CDR3 extends over 12 amino acids. The CDR3 reads CASTRGFQPQHF. The DNA for the CDR3 is TGTGCCAGCACTCGGGGTTTTCAGCCCCAGCATTTT.

The V and J genes are TRBV6-5 and TRBJ2-1; 9 nucleotides align to TRBD2. Germline V gene data show CDR1 as MNHEY and CDR2 as SVGAGI. This CDR3 is built from 15 residues. The junction had 5 bases not matched to a gene; V was cut back by 6 bases and J by 2 bases. The DNA of the CDR3 is TGTGCCAGCAGACGGACTAGCGAGACCTACAATGAGCAGTTCTTC. Its translation is CASRRTSETYNEQFF.

The chain uses TRBV7-9 and TRBJ1-5, with D maybe TRBD1 (5 bases). Germline assignment: CDR1 SEHNR and CDR2 FQNEAQ (reference sequence). The ends were cut back, 5 bases at V and 7 bases at J, with 9 bases in the middle. CDR3 length equals 12 residues. DNA for the CDR3: TGTGCCAGCAGCGACCAGGGACAGCCCCAGCATTTT. This encodes CASSDQGQPQHF.

The chain has TRBV30 and TRBJ1-6; the D is unclear. The germline V and J ends were trimmed by 5 bases and 10 bases, with 12 bases remaining between them. Germline loops: CDR1 GTSNPN, CDR2 SVGIG (reference sequence). The CDR3 is made up of 12 amino acids. The CDR3 DNA follows: TGTGCCTGGTCAGGAATCGGCTCACCCCTCCACTTT. As protein: CAWSGIGSPLHF.

The rearrangement uses TRBV4-1 and TRBJ2-7, with 10 bases that match TRBD2. CDR1 is MGHRA and CDR2 is YSYEKL in the germline V gene. J lost 5 bases, V lost 5 bases, and 12 bases had no gene match. The CDR3 is 16 residues long. The CDR3 protein is CASSLREAGGDNEQYF. The CDR3 region has the DNA TGCGCCAGCAGCTTGAGGGAAGCGGGAGGGGACAACGAGCAGTACTTC.

The CDR3 loop reads CASSVGDSSGNTIYF. The DNA for the CDR3 is TGTGCCAGCAGCGTAGGGGACAGTAGTGGAAACACCATATATTTT. The V and J genes are TRBV9 and TRBJ1-3; 7 nucleotides align to TRBD1. Per germline, CDR1 SGDLS and CDR2 YYNGEE. The CDR3 is 15 residues long. J lost 3 bases, V lost 0 bases, and 3 bases had no gene match.

The chain carries TRBV19 and TRBJ1-2, with 11 nucleotides matching TRBD1. CDR3 size: 15 residues. The trim removed 7 bases at V and 2 bases at J, leaving 6 bases unmatched. Per germline, CDR1 LNHDA and CDR2 SQIVND (reference sequence). CDR3 nucleotides: TGTGCCAGTACGTCAAGGGACAGGGGGAACTATGGCTACACCTTC. This encodes CASTSRDRGNYGYTF.

The chain uses TRBV30 and TRBJ2-1; no reliable D call. CDR3 length equals 12 residues. V lost 0 bases to trimming and J lost 6 bases, with 6 bases between them. The V gene's germline CDR1 is GTSNPN and CDR2 SVGIG (reference sequence). The CDR3 reads CAWSVLFNEQFF. The CDR3 nucleotides are TGTGCCTGGAGTGTACTCTTCAATGAGCAGTTCTTC.

The table lists this clone with a count of one. The gene calls are TRBV21-1 and TRBJ1-5. TRBV21-1 is designated a pseudogene. This CDR3 comprises 17 residues. CDR3 in DNA: TGTGCCAGCAGCAATCGGGAGCGGATCGAGGGCAATCAGCCCCAGCATTTT. This sequence encodes CASSNRERIEGNQPQHF.

The chain links TRBV19 to TRBJ1-6, with a weak D call TRBD1 (6 bases). Trimming took 7 bases from V and 9 from J, leaving 19 bases between them. The CDR3 runs to 15 residues. CDR1 LNHDA and CDR2 SQIVND come from the germline V gene (reference sequence). The CDR3, as DNA: TGTGCCAGTACCTCGCCCGGACAGACTACTTCACCCCTCCACTTT. As protein: CASTSPGQTTSPLHF.